The sequence of this TCR beta chain was determined in a study of metastatic and nonmetastatic thyroid tumors. Before thyroid surgery, none of the patients had received any treatment. CDR3 length: 14 residues. Trimming removed 4 bases from V and 3 bases from J, with 10 bases in between. Per the germline V gene, CDR1 is SGHRS and CDR2 is YFSETQ. TCRdb re-clonotyped the PCR reads via MiXCR. Of thousands of clones in the sample, about 35% were seen once. This receptor was identified in a female donor with papillary thyroid cancer or a benign thyroid nodule (not recorded which). Some clones in this sample may be carry-over from other donors' samples. The material sequenced was adjacent normal tissue. The V call is TRBV5-1, the J call TRBJ1-4; D is possibly TRBD1 (6 bases). The CDR3, as DNA: TGCGCCAGCAGCCAGGGGTTCGCTAATGAAAAACTGTTTTTT. Its protein is CASSQGFANEKLFF.